The rows below give T cell receptor beta chains drawn from one sample of a study of blood T cell repertoires in COVID-19. The table came from immunoSEQ multiplex PCR; TCRdb's copy has only in-frame clones and leaves some out. Of around 200,000 clones listed, about three quarters are singletons. Sequencing was performed on peripheral blood. Source of these receptors: a woman older than 75 with active or convalescent COVID-19. Both conserved end residues are part of each CDR3. D genes are given only for firm matches. Size tells how often a clone was seen (once, few, many) or the class of an expanded clone, and some rows leave it out.

18,TRBD1,TRBV28,-,TRBJ1-5,CASSLPLDRAYSNQPQHF,TGTGCCAGCAGTTTACCCCTGGACAGGGCTTATAGCAATCAGCCCCAGCATTTT
18,TRBD1,TRBV4-2,-,TRBJ2-7,CASSQEMDVGQESYEQYF,TGTGCCAGCAGCCAAGAAATGGATGTGGGACAGGAATCCTACGAGCAGTACTTC
13,TRBD1,TRBV6-2/TRBV6-3,-,TRBJ1-6,CASSRTGETPLHF,TGTGCCAGCAGTCGAACAGGGGAAACACCCCTCCACTTT
13,-,TRBV2,-,TRBJ1-1,CASSGRDSGEAFF,TGTGCCAGCAGTGGCCGGGACTCTGGTGAAGCTTTCTTT
13,TRBD1,TRBV28,-,TRBJ2-5,CASRQGTQETQYF,TGTGCCAGTAGACAGGGGACCCAAGAGACCCAGTACTTC
15,-,TRBV6-6,-,TRBJ2-2,CASSYGRTSTGELFF,TGTGCCAGCAGTTATGGCAGGACATCCACCGGGGAGCTGTTTTTT
15,TRBD2,TRBV9,-,TRBJ2-1,CASSVGLLAGFEQFF,TGTGCCAGCAGCGTTGGGTTGCTAGCGGGGTTTGAGCAGTTCTTC
16,-,TRBV3-1/TRBV3-2,-,TRBJ1-1,CASSHVLRGLITEAFF,TGTGCCAGCAGCCACGTCTTGCGGGGGCTGATCACTGAAGCTTTCTTT
14,-,TRBV3-1/TRBV3-2,-,TRBJ2-5,CASSLTSRRETQYF,TGTGCCAGCAGCCTTACTAGCCGGCGGGAGACCCAGTACTTC
14,-,TRBV6-5,-,TRBJ1-1,CATTLGGPDTEAFF,TGTGCCACCACGTTGGGCGGGCCGGACACTGAAGCTTTCTTT
17,TRBD1,TRBV15,-,TRBJ1-2,CATSRHSGTGLNYGYTF,TGTGCCACCAGCAGACACTCCGGGACAGGCCTAAACTATGGCTACACCTTC
13,TRBD1,TRBV6-5,-,TRBJ1-2,CASSFDRGRGYTF,TGTGCCAGCAGCTTTGACAGGGGGAGAGGCTACACCTTC
14,-,TRBV5-1,-,TRBJ1-1,CASSRSLGGTEAFF,TGCGCCAGCAGTCGAAGCTTGGGGGGCACTGAAGCTTTCTTT
13,-,TRBV28,-,TRBJ1-2,CASNLGKVSGYTF,TGTGCCAGCAATTTAGGCAAAGTGTCTGGCTACACCTTC
12,-,TRBV7-9,-,TRBJ2-7,CASSSHSGEQYF,TGTGCCAGCAGCTCCCACTCGGGCGAGCAGTACTTC
16,-,TRBV4-1,-,TRBJ1-3,CASSQVLRARGNTIYF,TGCGCCAGCAGCCAAGTACTCAGGGCGCGGGGAAACACCATATATTTT
13,-,TRBV2,-,TRBJ1-2,CASSRGWGSVYTF,TGTGCCAGCAGCCGGGGGTGGGGTAGTGTCTACACCTTC
17,TRBD1,TRBV5-1,-,TRBJ1-1,CASSLASTGVPNTEAFF,TGCGCCAGCAGCTTGGCCTCAACAGGGGTCCCGAACACTGAAGCTTTCTTT
13,-,TRBV2,-,TRBJ1-5,CASRVEPAQPQHF,TGTGCCAGCAGAGTGGAGCCGGCCCAGCCCCAGCATTTT
15,TRBD1,TRBV3-1/TRBV3-2,-,TRBJ1-2,CASSQGTGGSGGYTF,TGTGCCAGCAGCCAAGGAACAGGGGGATCCGGAGGCTACACCTTC
16,TRBD2,TRBV6-2/TRBV6-3,-,TRBJ2-1,CASSFTSGGTNNEQFF,TGTGCCAGCAGTTTCACTAGCGGGGGGACCAACAATGAGCAGTTCTTC
14,TRBD1,TRBV6-5,once,TRBJ2-1,CASSRGTGYNEQFF,TGTGCCAGCAGTAGAGGGACAGGCTACAATGAGCAGTTCTTC
13,TRBD1,TRBV6-5,-,TRBJ2-7,CATRTGGGYEQYF,TGTGCCACCAGGACAGGGGGCGGCTACGAGCAGTACTTC
13,TRBD2,TRBV2,-,TRBJ2-2,CAQGTNVAGELFF,TGTGCTCAAGGGACTAACGTAGCCGGGGAGCTGTTTTTT
16,TRBD2,TRBV27,-,TRBJ2-3,CASSFLAGPSTDTQYF,TGTGCCAGCAGTTTTCTAGCGGGGCCCAGCACAGATACGCAGTATTTT
16,-,TRBV18,few,TRBJ2-2,CASPLLSSRNTGELFF,TGTGCCAGCCCCCTCCTTTCGAGTCGAAACACCGGGGAGCTGTTTTTT
17,TRBD1,TRBV30,-,TRBJ1-5,CAWSGGEPGQGSWPQHF,TGTGCCTGGAGTGGGGGTGAACCGGGACAGGGGTCCTGGCCCCAGCATTTT
12,-,TRBV5-8,-,TRBJ2-4,CASSYQGNIQYF,TGTGCCAGCAGCTATCAGGGAAACATTCAGTACTTC
14,-,TRBV27,-,TRBJ2-3,CASSLHRSTDTQYF,TGTGCCAGCAGTTTACACAGGAGCACAGATACGCAGTATTTT
13,-,TRBV19,-,TRBJ2-5,CASSISPSETQYF,TGTGCCAGTAGTATATCCCCGTCAGAGACCCAGTACTTC
17,-,TRBV5-1,-,TRBJ1-6,CASSSGGAYSYNSPLHF,TGCGCCAGCAGCTCGGGAGGGGCGTACTCCTATAATTCACCCCTCCACTTT
14,-,TRBV13,-,TRBJ1-4,CASSLGRGDEKLFF,TGTGCCAGCAGCTTAGGCAGGGGTGATGAAAAACTGTTTTTT
15,-,TRBV28,-,TRBJ2-7,CASSFRDTSSYEQYF,TGTGCCAGCAGTTTCCGGGACACGAGCTCCTACGAGCAGTACTTC
13,TRBD2,TRBV15,-,TRBJ2-1,CATSGTSVGEQFF,TGTGCCACCAGCGGGACTAGCGTGGGTGAGCAGTTCTTC
15,TRBD1,TRBV4-2,-,TRBJ1-2,CASSQLPTGGSGYTF,TGTGCCAGCAGCCAACTTCCGACAGGGGGCTCTGGCTACACCTTC
15,-,TRBV18,few,TRBJ2-3,CASSPSEKSTDTQYF,TGTGCCAGCTCACCAAGTGAGAAAAGCACAGATACGCAGTATTTT
14,-,TRBV11-3,-,TRBJ2-3,CASSSRETTDTQYF,TGTGCCAGCAGCTCACGGGAGACCACAGATACGCAGTATTTT
14,-,TRBV15,once,TRBJ2-5,CATSRGTSQETQYF,TGTGCCACCAGCAGAGGGACATCCCAAGAGACCCAGTACTTC
13,TRBD1,TRBV2,-,TRBJ2-5,CASYRGRAGTQYF,TGTGCCAGCTACAGGGGGCGGGCGGGGACCCAGTACTTC
14,-,TRBV10-3,-,TRBJ2-5,CAISETPNQETQYF,TGTGCCATCAGTGAGACACCCAACCAAGAGACCCAGTACTTC
15,TRBD1,TRBV25-1,-,TRBJ1-1,CASSEHRGSNTEAFF,TGTGCCAGCAGTGAGCACAGGGGGTCGAACACTGAAGCTTTCTTT
13,-,TRBV5-1,-,TRBJ2-2,CASQTGNTGELFF,TGCGCCAGCCAAACAGGGAACACCGGGGAGCTGTTTTTT
12,-,TRBV29-1,few,TRBJ1-5,CSVSASNQPQHF,TGCAGCGTTAGTGCGAGCAATCAGCCCCAGCATTTT
15,-,TRBV5-4,-,TRBJ1-1,CASSFQQARDTEAFF,TGTGCCAGCAGCTTCCAACAGGCCCGGGACACTGAAGCTTTCTTT
15,TRBD1,TRBV9,-,TRBJ1-2,CASSSPGQGLYGYTF,TGTGCCAGCAGCTCTCCGGGACAGGGACTATATGGCTACACCTTC
18,TRBD1,TRBV18,-,TRBJ2-3,CASSPQYEDRGAGDTQYF,TGTGCCAGCTCACCGCAGTATGAGGACAGGGGCGCAGGGGATACGCAGTATTTT
14,TRBD1,TRBV5-6,few,TRBJ1-6,CASSLQGANSPLHF,TGTGCCAGCAGCCTACAGGGGGCGAATTCACCCCTCCACTTT
11,-,TRBV28,once,TRBJ2-2,CAVGGAGELFF,TGTGCCGTCGGAGGGGCCGGGGAGCTGTTTTTT